A selection of T cell receptor beta chains follows, all from one sample in a study of blood T cell repertoires in COVID-19. TCRdb's table, derived via immunoSEQ multiplex PCR, lists solely in-frame clones and lacks some. The sample has some 120,000 clones, 80% seen once. Sequencing was done on a sample of peripheral blood. These TCRs come from a human donor in a cohort sampled during active COVID-19. CDR3s include the opening cysteine and the closing phenylalanine or tryptophan. The order of the fields is V gene, J gene, D gene, clone size, CDR3 length, CDR3 protein, CDR3 DNA. The D gene is left open where the match is weak. Part of the rows lack a size; the others show once, few, many or a class for expanded clones.

V: TRBV18
J: TRBJ1-1
D: TRBD1
size: .
length: 19
CDR3: CASSLFYIRDREVVTEAFF
DNA: TGTGCCAGCTCACTCTTTTATATCCGGGACAGGGAGGTTGTGACTGAAGCTTTCTTT

V: TRBV12-3/TRBV12-4
J: TRBJ2-2
D: .
size: .
length: 13
CDR3: CASRRAETGELFF
DNA: TGTGCCAGCAGGCGGGCAGAGACCGGGGAGCTGTTTTTT

V: TRBV28
J: TRBJ2-4
D: .
size: .
length: 15
CDR3: CASSERGGAKNIQYF
DNA: TGTGCCAGCAGCGAGAGGGGGGGGGCCAAAAACATTCAGTACTTC

V: TRBV25-1
J: TRBJ2-1
D: TRBD1
size: .
length: 15
CDR3: CASSDPRQGADEQFF
DNA: TGTGCCAGCAGTGACCCGCGACAGGGGGCGGATGAGCAGTTCTTC

V: TRBV7-9
J: TRBJ2-7
D: .
size: .
length: 16
CDR3: CASSLGAFAGAYEQYF
DNA: TGTGCCAGCAGCTTAGGGGCCTTTGCAGGGGCCTACGAGCAGTACTTC

V: TRBV13
J: TRBJ1-1
D: .
size: .
length: 13
CDR3: CASSLDRRGEAFF
DNA: TGTGCCAGCAGCTTAGATCGGAGGGGTGAAGCTTTCTTT

V: TRBV10-3
J: TRBJ1-1
D: .
size: .
length: 13
CDR3: CAIKGGLNTEAFF
DNA: TGTGCCATCAAGGGAGGCTTGAACACTGAAGCTTTCTTT

V: TRBV19
J: TRBJ1-2
D: TRBD1
size: .
length: 14
CDR3: CASSSLGTEYGYTF
DNA: TGTGCCAGTAGTAGCCTTGGGACAGAATATGGCTACACCTTC

V: TRBV5-5
J: TRBJ2-1
D: TRBD2
size: .
length: 14
CDR3: CASSLGLAGVEQFF
DNA: TGTGCCAGCAGCTTGGGACTAGCGGGAGTTGAGCAGTTCTTC

V: TRBV12-3/TRBV12-4
J: TRBJ1-1
D: .
size: .
length: 13
CDR3: CASSLLGKTEAFF
DNA: TGTGCCAGCAGTTTACTCGGGAAGACTGAAGCTTTCTTT

V: TRBV27
J: TRBJ2-3
D: .
size: .
length: 15
CDR3: CASSLGRASTDTQYF
DNA: TGTGCCAGCAGTTTAGGGCGCGCTAGCACAGATACGCAGTATTTT

V: TRBV3-1/TRBV3-2
J: TRBJ2-7
D: TRBD2
size: .
length: 15
CDR3: CASSQDREGQGEQYF
DNA: TGTGCCAGCAGCCAAGACCGGGAGGGCCAAGGTGAGCAGTACTTC

V: TRBV5-4
J: TRBJ1-1
D: .
size: .
length: 14
CDR3: CASSLEVGETEAFF
DNA: TGTGCCAGCAGCTTGGAAGTCGGAGAGACTGAAGCTTTCTTT

V: TRBV11-1
J: TRBJ2-1
D: .
size: .
length: 14
CDR3: CASSLAPERAEQFF
DNA: TGTGCCAGCAGCTTAGCCCCCGAGCGGGCTGAGCAGTTCTTC

V: TRBV6-4
J: TRBJ1-2
D: TRBD1
size: .
length: 15
CDR3: CASRNGTGGLGGYTF
DNA: TGTGCCAGCAGAAATGGGACAGGAGGTTTAGGTGGCTACACCTTC

V: TRBV21-1
J: TRBJ1-4
D: .
size: few
length: 17
CDR3: CASSSPPRDRGYEKLFF
DNA: TGTGCCAGCAGCTCTCCCCCTCGGGACAGGGGCTATGAAAAACTGTTTTTT

V: TRBV27
J: TRBJ1-1
D: .
size: .
length: 14
CDR3: CASRTRDGNTEAFF
DNA: TGTGCCAGCAGGACTAGGGACGGGAACACTGAAGCTTTCTTT

V: TRBV2
J: TRBJ1-1
D: TRBD1
size: few
length: 13
CDR3: CASKTGTNTEAFF
DNA: TGTGCCAGCAAGACAGGGACAAACACTGAAGCTTTCTTT

V: TRBV9
J: TRBJ2-4
D: TRBD2
size: .
length: 13
CDR3: CASSVREGNIQYF
DNA: TGTGCCAGCAGCGTTAGGGAGGGAAACATTCAGTACTTC

V: TRBV4-3
J: TRBJ2-7
D: .
size: .
length: 13
CDR3: CASSHRGSYEQYF
DNA: TGCGCCAGCAGCCACCGGGGATCCTACGAGCAGTACTTC

V: TRBV6-5
J: TRBJ1-5
D: TRBD1
size: .
length: 15
CDR3: CASKAQGAGFQPQHF
DNA: TGTGCCAGCAAGGCACAGGGGGCTGGTTTTCAGCCCCAGCATTTT

V: TRBV5-1
J: TRBJ2-5
D: .
size: .
length: 15
CDR3: CASTSKTGYQETQYF
DNA: TGCGCCAGCACTTCGAAAACCGGGTACCAAGAGACCCAGTACTTC

V: TRBV11-1
J: TRBJ2-7
D: .
size: .
length: 13
CDR3: CASSPPLRLEQYF
DNA: TGTGCCAGCAGCCCCCCCCTGCGACTCGAGCAGTACTTC

V: TRBV6-5
J: TRBJ1-2
D: TRBD1
size: .
length: 15
CDR3: CASTSGGQGPYGYTF
DNA: TGTGCCAGCACCTCGGGGGGACAGGGCCCCTATGGCTACACCTTC

V: TRBV5-4
J: TRBJ1-2
D: .
size: .
length: 14
CDR3: CASSFGQGNYGYTF
DNA: TGTGCCAGCAGCTTTGGTCAGGGGAACTATGGCTACACCTTC

V: TRBV19
J: TRBJ2-1
D: TRBD2
size: .
length: 14
CDR3: CASSTSGPYNEQFF
DNA: TGTGCCAGTAGTACTAGCGGGCCCTACAATGAGCAGTTCTTC

V: TRBV10-3
J: TRBJ2-1
D: TRBD1
size: .
length: 16
CDR3: CAISDPRDRGQSEQFF
DNA: TGTGCCATCAGCGATCCTCGGGACAGGGGGCAAAGTGAGCAGTTCTTC

V: TRBV2
J: TRBJ2-3
D: .
size: .
length: 17
CDR3: CASSELGTISSTDTQYF
DNA: TGTGCCAGCAGTGAACTCGGGACAATATCTAGCACAGATACGCAGTATTTT

V: TRBV29-1
J: TRBJ2-7
D: .
size: .
length: 11
CDR3: CSVELGHEQYF
DNA: TGCAGCGTTGAACTGGGGCACGAGCAGTACTTC

V: TRBV19
J: TRBJ1-5
D: TRBD1
size: once
length: 15
CDR3: CASRSGTGINQPQHF
DNA: TGTGCCAGTAGATCCGGGACAGGGATCAATCAGCCCCAGCATTTT

V: TRBV5-5
J: TRBJ1-1
D: TRBD1
size: .
length: 15
CDR3: CASSWAGQGGAEAFF
DNA: TGTGCCAGCAGCTGGGCCGGACAGGGAGGGGCTGAAGCTTTCTTT

V: TRBV28
J: TRBJ2-5
D: .
size: once
length: 13
CDR3: CASTFGVQETQYF
DNA: TGTGCCAGCACTTTCGGGGTTCAAGAGACCCAGTACTTC

V: TRBV28
J: TRBJ2-5
D: TRBD2
size: .
length: 14
CDR3: CASSLSGGQETQYF
DNA: TGTGCCAGCAGTTTGTCGGGAGGCCAAGAGACCCAGTACTTC

V: TRBV9
J: TRBJ2-5
D: .
size: .
length: 12
CDR3: CASSPDQETQYF
DNA: TGTGCCAGCAGCCCCGACCAAGAGACCCAGTACTTC

V: TRBV7-3
J: TRBJ2-3
D: TRBD2
size: .
length: 17
CDR3: CASSQPSGGALTDMQYF
DNA: TGTGCCAGCAGCCAACCTAGCGGGGGGGCTCTCACAGATATGCAGTATTTT

V: TRBV7-2
J: TRBJ1-2
D: TRBD1
size: .
length: 15
CDR3: CASSLRGGDRTKYTF
DNA: TGTGCCAGCAGCTTAAGGGGGGGGGACAGGACTAAGTACACCTTC

V: TRBV6-5
J: TRBJ2-7
D: .
size: .
length: 13
CDR3: CASSYDGGSQQYF
DNA: TGTGCCAGCAGTTACGACGGAGGATCACAGCAGTACTTC

V: TRBV7-2
J: TRBJ2-6
D: .
size: few
length: 17
CDR3: CASSRAPPGSGANVLTF
DNA: TGTGCCAGCAGTAGAGCCCCCCCAGGTTCTGGGGCCAACGTCCTGACTTTC

V: TRBV6-6
J: TRBJ2-1
D: TRBD1
size: .
length: 16
CDR3: CASRIPTGTGYNEQFF
DNA: TGTGCCAGCAGGATCCCCACCGGGACAGGGTACAATGAGCAGTTCTTC

V: TRBV24-1
J: TRBJ2-3
D: .
size: .
length: 15
CDR3: CATSQTGSLPDTQYF
DNA: TGTGCCACCAGTCAGACAGGATCGTTGCCAGATACGCAGTATTTT

V: TRBV2
J: TRBJ1-1
D: .
size: .
length: 12
CDR3: CASSVYGPEAFF
DNA: TGTGCCAGCAGTGTGTATGGGCCTGAAGCTTTCTTT

V: TRBV5-1
J: TRBJ2-2
D: .
size: .
length: 15
CDR3: CASSLQAGNTGELFF
DNA: TGCGCCAGCAGCTTGCAAGCGGGGAACACCGGGGAGCTGTTTTTT

V: TRBV15
J: TRBJ1-1
D: .
size: few
length: 15
CDR3: CATSRDLGGSTEAFF
DNA: TGTGCCACCAGCAGAGATCTGGGAGGTTCCACTGAAGCTTTCTTT

V: TRBV24-1
J: TRBJ1-1
D: .
size: .
length: 13
CDR3: CATSEAGRTEAFF
DNA: TGTGCCACCAGTGAAGCAGGCCGCACTGAAGCTTTCTTT

V: TRBV4-1
J: TRBJ1-2
D: TRBD1
size: once
length: 15
CDR3: CASSSRDRGLEGYTF
DNA: TGCGCCAGCAGCTCCCGGGACAGGGGACTAGAGGGCTACACCTTC

V: TRBV7-2
J: TRBJ2-3
D: .
size: .
length: 15
CDR3: CASSLLGHPTDTQYF
DNA: TGTGCCAGCAGCTTATTGGGACACCCCACAGATACGCAGTATTTT

V: TRBV10-3
J: TRBJ1-1
D: TRBD1
size: .
length: 11
CDR3: CATTGETEAFF
DNA: TGTGCCACAACAGGGGAAACTGAAGCTTTCTTT

V: TRBV19
J: TRBJ2-4
D: TRBD1
size: few
length: 17
CDR3: CASSDSGTGGTKNIQYF
DNA: TGTGCCAGCTCCGATTCCGGGACAGGGGGTACCAAAAACATTCAGTACTTC

V: TRBV19
J: TRBJ2-4
D: .
size: .
length: 15
CDR3: CASSLQGMTKNIQYF
DNA: TGTGCCAGTAGTCTACAGGGTATGACCAAAAACATTCAGTACTTC

V: TRBV7-3
J: TRBJ2-1
D: .
size: .
length: 15
CDR3: CASSYVGGGHNEQFF
DNA: TGTGCCAGCAGCTACGTCGGAGGTGGCCACAATGAGCAGTTCTTC

V: TRBV4-1
J: TRBJ1-1
D: .
size: .
length: 16
CDR3: CASSQETRTLNTEAFF
DNA: TGCGCCAGCAGCCAAGAAACTCGGACACTGAACACTGAAGCTTTCTTT

V: TRBV11-1
J: TRBJ1-2
D: TRBD1
size: .
length: 13
CDR3: CASRRDRTYGYTF
DNA: TGTGCCAGCAGGCGGGACAGGACCTATGGCTACACCTTC

V: TRBV19
J: TRBJ2-7
D: .
size: .
length: 14
CDR3: CASSLRQGVDEQYF
DNA: TGTGCCAGTAGTCTTCGGCAGGGTGTAGACGAGCAGTACTTC

V: TRBV6-5
J: TRBJ1-5
D: .
size: .
length: 14
CDR3: CASSNRRDLVAQHF
DNA: TGTGCCAGCAGCAATCGCAGGGATTTGGTGGCCCAGCATTTT

V: TRBV28
J: TRBJ1-2
D: TRBD1
size: .
length: 15
CDR3: CASSPGTGQDYGYTF
DNA: TGTGCCAGCAGTCCTGGGACAGGGCAAGACTATGGCTACACCTTC

V: TRBV28
J: TRBJ1-4
D: .
size: .
length: 13
CDR3: CASRIDSNEKLFF
DNA: TGTGCCAGCAGGATAGACAGTAATGAAAAACTGTTTTTT

V: TRBV23-1
J: TRBJ2-3
D: .
size: .
length: 14
CDR3: CASSRGTVGDTQYF
DNA: TGCGCCAGCAGTCGCGGGACAGTGGGAGATACGCAGTATTTT

V: TRBV4-1
J: TRBJ2-1
D: TRBD2
size: .
length: 16
CDR3: CASSPTSGGRYNEQFF
DNA: TGCGCCAGCAGCCCTACTAGCGGGGGCCGTTACAATGAGCAGTTCTTC

V: TRBV5-8
J: TRBJ1-6
D: .
size: .
length: 16
CDR3: CASRFGGTPNNSPLHF
DNA: TGTGCCAGCAGGTTCGGGGGAACACCGAATAATTCACCCCTCCACTTT